Listed below are T cell receptor beta chains from one sample, sequenced in a study of blood T cell repertoires in COVID-19. Profiled with immunoSEQ multiplex PCR; TCRdb holds only in-frame clones, not every one. Among 25,000 or so clones, under 95% were seen once, and the ten largest hold roughly 4%. The specimen was peripheral blood. These receptors all stem from a woman in her 50s with active COVID-19. CDR3s include the opening cysteine and the closing phenylalanine or tryptophan. Fields, in order: clone size, V gene, D gene, J gene, CDR3 protein, CDR3 DNA. A D gene is named only where the DNA matches it firmly. Clone sizes are given selectively: once, few, many, or a class where the clone is expanded.

once,TRBV28,NA,TRBJ2-3,CASGTGGRTDTQYF,TGTGCCAGCGGAACCGGGGGACGCACAGATACGCAGTATTTT
NA,TRBV28,TRBD2,TRBJ2-3,CASSLAGVTTDTQYF,TGTGCCAGCAGTTTGGCGGGGGTCACCACAGATACGCAGTATTTT
NA,TRBV9,TRBD1,TRBJ2-2,CASSVGTVVGELFF,TGTGCCAGCAGCGTCGGGACAGTGGTCGGGGAGCTGTTTTTT
few,TRBV10-2,TRBD2,TRBJ2-7,CASTFLAGGPYEQYF,TGCGCCAGCACCTTCCTAGCGGGAGGACCCTACGAGCAGTACTTC
NA,TRBV10-3,NA,TRBJ2-1,CAISEGSARGYNEQFF,TGTGCCATCAGTGAGGGTTCGGCTAGAGGCTACAATGAGCAGTTCTTC
NA,TRBV28,NA,TRBJ1-1,CASSSIFRQVEAFF,TGTGCCAGCAGCTCGATTTTTAGACAAGTTGAAGCTTTCTTT
NA,TRBV5-1,NA,TRBJ2-5,CASSLGGQETQYF,TGCGCCAGCAGCTTGGGCGGGCAAGAGACCCAGTACTTC
NA,TRBV27,TRBD2,TRBJ2-7,CASSTRTSGRFYEQYF,TGTGCCAGCAGTACGCGGACTAGCGGGAGGTTCTACGAGCAGTACTTC
NA,TRBV7-3,NA,TRBJ2-2,CASSLVGLTGELFF,TGTGCCAGCAGCTTAGTGGGGCTGACCGGGGAGCTGTTTTTT
NA,TRBV5-1,TRBD2,TRBJ2-1,CASSQGGAGMAGNEQFF,TGCGCCAGCAGCCAGGGAGGAGCGGGGATGGCGGGCAATGAGCAGTTCTTC
NA,TRBV27,NA,TRBJ2-7,CASSLGAGLYEQYF,TGTGCCAGCAGTTTAGGGGCAGGGCTGTACGAGCAGTACTTC
NA,TRBV18,TRBD1,TRBJ2-2,CASSLQGTGELFF,TGTGCCAGCTCTCTACAGGGGACCGGGGAGCTGTTTTTT
NA,TRBV11-3,TRBD1,TRBJ2-2,CASRSTGAKTGELFF,TGTGCCAGCAGGTCGACAGGGGCCAAGACCGGGGAGCTGTTTTTT
NA,TRBV10-3,TRBD2,TRBJ2-3,CAISESGASGGRTDTQYF,TGTGCCATCAGTGAGTCGGGGGCTAGCGGGGGGAGGACAGATACGCAGTATTTT
NA,TRBV9,NA,TRBJ2-3,CASSVEGPDTQYF,TGTGCCAGCAGCGTAGAGGGGCCAGATACGCAGTATTTT
NA,TRBV2,NA,TRBJ1-5,CASTGEEVQPQHF,TGTGCCAGCACAGGGGAAGAAGTTCAGCCCCAGCATTTT